The clone carrying this TCR beta chain appeared many times. Its specificity is not known. The data belong to a study of identical twins. The germline CDR1 and CDR2 sequences are MGHRA and YSYEKL. V was trimmed by 3 bases and J by 8 bases, leaving 14 bases between them. CDR3 length: 14 residues. General study results and limits: Carriage of fewer insertions was seen in abundant cord blood beta clonotypes, whereas memory repertoires showed none.

TCRdb called the 5' RACE reads again in MiXCR, with one record for every CDR3 protein. The data contain around 340,000 distinct CDR3 sequences, around 9% of them singletons. The origin of this receptor is a woman between 50 and 59 years old in good health. What was sequenced was naive T cells sorted from blood. The gene calls are TRBV4-1 and TRBJ1-3; D ambiguous. The CDR3 DNA sequence: TGCGCCAGCAGCCACCTTACCGGTCGGGACACCATATATTTT. Amino acids: CASSHLTGRDTIYF.